The clone carrying this TCR beta chain was counted many times. The sample originates from a study of T cells after posttransplantation cyclophosphamide. Some clones are missing from TCRdb's copy, which holds only in-frame ones; the method was immunoSEQ multiplex PCR. The specimen has about 34,000 clones, none found just once. The sequencing sample was made of PBMCs. The clonotype comes from a woman in her fifties or sixties in good health and a related stem cell transplant donor.

CDR3 DNA sequence: TGTGCCAGCGGGGACAGGGGATCAACTAATGAAAAACTGTTTTTT. This encodes CASGDRGSTNEKLFF. This chain joins TRBV6-2 or TRBV6-3 and TRBJ1-4, with TRBD1 matching 10 bases. This CDR3 region has 15 residues. CDR1 and CDR2 (germline): MNHEY, SVGEGT. J was trimmed by 0 bases and V by 8 bases; bases with no gene match: 3.